These 32 T cell receptor beta chains were all obtained from the same sample, sequenced in a study of CD8 T cells in ankylosing spondylitis. Study-level results: Typical of ankylosing spondylitis blood, it appeared, was a TCR beta motif of 7 or 8 highly homologous variants.

Their recognized antigens are unknown. TCRdb used MiXCR to reprocess the 5' RACE reads, holding one entry per CDR3 protein. The table records 400,000 or so distinct CDR3 sequences, 26% of them present only once. Sequenced sample: blood, either unsorted or a sorted T cell fraction (not recorded which). Source of these receptors: a male donor with ankylosing spondylitis.

This clonotype came up a few times. CDR3: CSAKGSSYNEQFF. The DNA of the CDR3 is TGCAGTGCTAAGGGGAGCTCCTACAATGAGCAGTTCTTC. The chain couples TRBV20-1 to TRBJ2-1; D may correspond to TRBD1 or TRBD2 (5 bases each). This CDR3 region has 13 residues. V gave up 4 bases and J gave up 0 bases, with 7 bases separating them. Germline V gene lookup returns CDR1 DFQATT and CDR2 SNEGSKA (reference sequence).

The chain carries TRBV20-1 and TRBJ2-1; TRBD2 aligns across 12 bases. Germline CDR1 DFQATT, CDR2 SNEGSKA (reference sequence). V dropped 7 bases and J dropped 8; count of bases not matched to a gene: 12. CDR3 length equals 15 residues. CDR3 nucleotide sequence: TGCAGTGGTTTCCTAGCGGGAGGGCTGCAGGATGAGCAGTTCTTC. Translated: CSGFLAGGLQDEQFF.

The chain combines TRBV11-2 with TRBJ2-1; D remains unclear. Trimming removed 5 bases at V and 6 bases at J, with 17 bases between. The CDR3 consists of 15 residues. Germline loops: CDR1 SGHAT, CDR2 FQNNGV. This CDR3 reads CASSLIHTTPNEQFF. CDR3 nucleotides: TGTGCCAGCAGCCTCATCCACACTACCCCCAATGAGCAGTTCTTC.

The chain uses TRBV20-1 and TRBJ2-5; D perhaps matches TRBD1 (6 bases). The germline V and J ends were trimmed by 4 bases and 4 bases, with 13 bases remaining between them. The CDR3 is 13 residues long. The germline V gene encodes CDR1 DFQATT and CDR2 SNEGSKA (reference sequence). The CDR3 is CSATSGGRETQYF. The CDR3 bases are TGCAGTGCTACCTCTGGGGGCCGAGAGACCCAGTACTTC.

The chain couples TRBV5-1 to TRBJ1-4; D is ambiguous. The CDR3 spans 14 residues. Trimming shortened V by 6 bases and J by 5 bases, and 14 bases separated the two germline ends. Per the germline V gene, CDR1 is SGHRS and CDR2 is YFSETQ. The CDR3 reads CASKVGPENEKLFF. CDR3 DNA sequence: TGCGCCAGCAAGGTCGGGCCGGAGAATGAAAAACTGTTTTTT.

The V call is TRBV20-1, the J call TRBJ2-1; 10 nucleotides agree with TRBD1. The CDR3 extends over 13 amino acids. With 1 base clipped from V and 13 bases from J, the junction kept 7 bases outside the gene matches. Germline CDR1 and CDR2: DFQATT and SNEGSKA (reference sequence). CDR3: CSARGQGAFIQFF. The CDR3 region has the DNA TGCAGTGCTAGAGGACAGGGGGCATTCATCCAGTTCTTC.

This clonotype has only a few counts. The V call is TRBV3-1, the J call TRBJ1-2; tentatively, D is TRBD1 (5 bases). The CDR3 covers 14 residues. The ends were cut back, 7 bases at V and 8 bases at J, with 20 bases in the middle. Germline CDR1 is LGHDT and CDR2 is YNNKEL (reference sequence). The CDR3 DNA reads as TGTGCCAGCACTCCGGACACGGACTATCTAGGCTACACCTTC. Amino acids: CASTPDTDYLGYTF.

This clonotype was counted a few times. V and J are TRBV27 and TRBJ2-5; 8 bases are shared with TRBD1. From germline, CDR1 is MNHEY and CDR2 SMNVEV (reference sequence). J lost 3 bases, V lost 0 bases, and 6 bases had no gene match. This CDR3 is 16 amino acids long. The chain's CDR3 is CASSLSTRQGKETQYF. CDR3 nucleotides: TGTGCCAGCAGTTTATCCACGAGACAGGGGAAAGAGACCCAGTACTTC.

The chain has TRBV20-1 and TRBJ2-1; D gene unclear. Germline-derived CDR1 and CDR2 are DFQATT and SNEGSKA (reference sequence). V lost 7 bases and J 4 bases, leaving 14 bases between the germline ends. This CDR3 has 13 amino acids. The CDR3 spells CSVILWRYNEQFF. The CDR3 nucleotides are TGCAGTGTGATCTTGTGGCGGTACAATGAGCAGTTCTTC.

The rearrangement uses TRBV27 and TRBJ2-2; a possible D gene is TRBD1 (7 bases). Deletions cut 2 bases from V and 1 base from J, with 23 bases between. Germline loops: CDR1 MNHEY, CDR2 SMNVEV (reference sequence). This CDR3 comprises 20 residues. The chain's CDR3 is CASSLRKQGGGGVNTGELFF. DNA of the CDR3: TGTGCCAGCAGTTTAAGAAAGCAGGGGGGAGGCGGGGTGAACACCGGGGAGCTGTTTTTT.

This clonotype was counted at least ten times. The genes are TRBV29-1 and TRBJ1-1; D call uncertain. The germline CDR1 and CDR2 sequences are SQVTM and ANQGSEA. The CDR3 length is 13 residues. The V and J ends lost 1 base and 5 bases respectively, with 11 bases between them. The CDR3 nucleotides read TGCAGCGTTGAAGGCGTGGAGGGAACTGAAGCTTTCTTT. It yields the protein CSVEGVEGTEAFF.

This clonotype was counted between two and nine times. The chain has TRBV20-1 and TRBJ2-6; D is undetermined. The CDR3 sequence is 16 residues long. CDR1 and CDR2 (germline): DFQATT, SNEGSKA (reference sequence). V was cut by 3 bases and J by 4 bases, with 16 bases left in between. CDR3 bases: TGCAGTGCTAGGATACCGACCGTCCGAGGGGCCAACGTCCTGACTTTC. Amino acids: CSARIPTVRGANVLTF.

The CDR3 sequence is CASSSEITGVSRKHNEQFF. The CDR3 region has the DNA TGTGCCAGCAGTTCAGAGATCACCGGGGTCTCCCGCAAGCACAATGAGCAGTTCTTC. The V and J genes are TRBV11-2 and TRBJ2-1, with a weak D call TRBD2 (5 bases). V lost 6 bases and J lost 5, with 29 bases in between. This CDR3 comprises 19 residues. The germline CDR1 and CDR2 sequences are SGHAT and FQNNGV.

This clonotype was detected only a few times. The chain uses TRBV20-1 and TRBJ2-7; a possible D gene is TRBD1 (6 bases). Looked up from germline, CDR1 is DFQATT and CDR2 is SNEGSKA (reference sequence). The V gene lost 4 bases and the J gene lost 5 bases, with 21 bases spanning the gap. The CDR3 covers 15 residues. Written as DNA, the CDR3 is TGCAGTGCTACTATAAGGACAGTGGGGCTGAACGAGCAGTACTTC. Its protein product is CSATIRTVGLNEQYF.

This clonotype has at least ten counts. The gene calls are TRBV5-1 and TRBJ2-7; possible D gene TRBD1, 6 bases. This CDR3 contains 16 residues. The germline V and J ends were trimmed by 4 bases and 3 bases, with 20 bases remaining between them. The germline V gene has CDR1 SGHRS and CDR2 YFSETQ. CDR3 in DNA: TGCGCCAGCAGCCCCCCCTCGGGACAAGGGTTCTACGAGCAGTACTTC. Amino acids: CASSPPSGQGFYEQYF.

The genes are TRBV15 and TRBJ2-3; 7 nucleotides align to TRBD2. The CDR3 covers 16 residues. Per germline, CDR1 LNHNV and CDR2 YYDKDF (reference sequence). Germline trimming cut 0 bases from V and 9 bases from J; bases unmatched to any gene: 12. CDR3 sequence: CATSRDSSGTWGTQYF. CDR3 DNA: TGTGCCACCAGCAGAGATTCCAGCGGGACTTGGGGAACGCAGTATTTT.

V gene TRBV24-1 combines with J gene TRBJ2-3; maybe TRBD1 (6 bases). The V end was cut by 4 bases, the J end by 5 bases, with 12 bases between. The germline V gene encodes CDR1 KGHDR and CDR2 SFDVKD. The CDR3 loop spans 14 amino acids. CDR3 sequence: CATSDQTGKDTQYF. The DNA for the CDR3 is TGTGCCACCAGTGACCAGACAGGTAAAGATACGCAGTATTTT.

The genes are TRBV7-9 and TRBJ2-1; 10 nucleotides agree with TRBD1. Germline values: CDR1 SEHNR, CDR2 FQNEAQ (reference sequence). J was trimmed by 7 bases and V by 2 bases; bases with no gene match: 2. This CDR3 contains 14 residues. This CDR3 reads CASSLRQGANEQFF. The CDR3 region has the DNA TGTGCCAGCAGCTTAAGACAGGGGGCAAATGAGCAGTTCTTC.

V and J are TRBV5-1 and TRBJ2-1; D might be TRBD1 (6 bases). The ends were cut back, 5 bases at V and 4 bases at J, with 16 bases in the middle. The CDR3 totals 15 residues. Germline assignment: CDR1 SGHRS and CDR2 YFSETQ. The CDR3 DNA reads TGCGCCAGCAGTCTGGCACAGGGTAATTACAATGAGCAGTTCTTC. It specifies CASSLAQGNYNEQFF.

This rearrangement joins TRBV4-1 to TRBJ2-1; D perhaps matches TRBD1 (6 bases). Germline V gene sequence: CDR1 MGHRA, CDR2 YSYEKL. The CDR3 spans 18 residues. Trimming stripped 2 bases from V and 0 bases from J, with 17 bases between. The CDR3 reads CASSQPAGASSSYNEQFF. CDR3 nucleotide sequence: TGCGCCAGCAGCCAACCCGCAGGGGCTTCAAGCTCCTACAATGAGCAGTTCTTC.

This clonotype came up a few times. The chain combines TRBV7-2 with TRBJ2-2; D is unclear. Germline lookup yields CDR1 SGHTA and CDR2 FQGNSA. V was shortened by 1 base and J by 7 bases, with 4 bases between the two germline ends. This CDR3 is built from 12 residues. DNA of the CDR3: TGTGCCAGCAGCTTAGATCTCGGGGAGCTGTTTTTT. Encoded protein: CASSLDLGELFF.

The J gene is TRBJ2-1, the V gene TRBV11-3; 8 bases match TRBD1. Germline CDR1 is SGHNT and CDR2 is YENEEA. The CDR3 is made up of 14 amino acids. Germline trimming cut 3 bases from V and 8 bases from J; bases unmatched to any gene: 6. CDR3 DNA sequence: TGTGCCAGCAGCTTCGACAGGGGTATTGATGAGCAGTTCTTC. Its protein is CASSFDRGIDEQFF.

This clonotype was seen a few times. This sequence joins TRBV9 and TRBJ1-6; a possible D gene is TRBD1 (6 bases). Trimming took off 7 bases at V and 7 bases at J, with 15 bases between the two ends. In germline, CDR1 is SGDLS, CDR2 YYNGEE. The CDR3 covers 14 residues. Here the CDR3 DNA reads TGTGCCAGCGCTAGAAGGGGGAGCAATTCACCCCTCCACTTT. Translated, it gives CASARRGSNSPLHF.

This clonotype was found a few times. This chain joins TRBV11-1 and TRBJ2-1; maybe TRBD2 (6 bases). This CDR3 comprises 11 residues. CDR1 is SGHAT and CDR2 is FQDESV in the germline V gene (reference sequence). Between the trimmed V and J ends, which lost 4 bases and 10 bases, there was a span of 8 bases. The CDR3 sequence: CASSYGREQFF. The CDR3, as DNA: TGTGCCAGCAGCTACGGGAGAGAGCAGTTCTTC.

The sample holds a few counts of this clonotype. The genes are TRBV7-2 and TRBJ1-6, with unresolved D. Germline lookup yields CDR1 SGHTA and CDR2 FQGNSA. There are 12 residues in the CDR3. Trimming removed 5 bases at V and 10 bases at J, with 9 bases between. The CDR3 nucleotides are TGTGCCAGCAGCGGTCCAAGGTCACCCCTCCACTTT. Its translation is CASSGPRSPLHF.

Ten or more counts support this clonotype. The chain couples TRBV2 to TRBJ2-1; TRBD2 agrees at 8 bases. This CDR3 is built from 14 residues. Trimming at V came to 7 bases and at J to 7 bases, leaving 9 bases not matched to a gene. Germline V gene data show CDR1 as SNHLY and CDR2 as FYNNEI. The CDR3 DNA reads TGTGCCAGCACTCCCAGGGTAGCGGGGAATGAGCAGTTCTTC. Its protein is CASTPRVAGNEQFF.

This clonotype has just a few counts. CDR3 coding DNA: TGTGCCAGCAGTTTGACTAGCGGGCCTCTCTCCTACAATGAGCAGTTCTTC. Its translation is CASSLTSGPLSYNEQFF. This chain joins TRBV27 and TRBJ2-1, with TRBD2 identical over 10 bases. CDR1 and CDR2 from the germline V gene are MNHEY and SMNVEV (reference sequence). This CDR3 region has 17 residues. V lost 3 bases and J lost 0; bases outside the gene matches: 5.

This clonotype was observed at least ten times. The CDR3 DNA reads as TGCAGTGCTAGACCTAGCGGGAGGACGGATACGCAGTATTTT. Translating gives CSARPSGRTDTQYF. The chain recombines TRBV20-1 with TRBJ2-3; 11 nucleotides line up with TRBD2. CDR3 size: 14 residues. The germline V gene has CDR1 DFQATT and CDR2 SNEGSKA (reference sequence). The V gene end was trimmed by 2 bases and the J gene end by 6 bases; junction bases not matched to a gene: 4.

V usage is TRBV7-2 and J usage is TRBJ2-3; TRBD2 might be the D (6 bases). The germline V gene encodes CDR1 SGHTA and CDR2 FQGNSA. Deletions cut 0 bases from V and 2 bases from J, with 9 bases between. CDR3 length equals 15 residues. Here the CDR3 reads CASSLAAGTTDTQYF. The CDR3 region has the DNA TGTGCCAGCAGCTTAGCGGCGGGAACCACAGATACGCAGTATTTT.

This clonotype has a handful of counts. The chain uses TRBV20-1 and TRBJ2-5, with 7 bases aligning to TRBD1. This CDR3 has 13 residues. V gave up 2 bases and J gave up 4 bases; unmatched junction bases: 4. Germline V CDR1 and CDR2: DFQATT, SNEGSKA (reference sequence). The CDR3 DNA sequence: TGCAGTGCTAGACGGGACAGAAGAGAGACCCAGTACTTC. Translated, it gives CSARRDRRETQYF.

This clonotype was found a few times. The V gene is TRBV11-2, the J gene TRBJ2-1; 10 bases match TRBD2. J was trimmed by 4 bases and V by 6 bases; bases with no gene match: 6. The CDR3 contains 15 residues. Germline values: CDR1 SGHAT, CDR2 FQNNGV. In DNA, the CDR3 is TGTGCCAGCAGTGCGGGAGCGGGAGGGTACAATGAGCAGTTCTTC. Protein product: CASSAGAGGYNEQFF.

The chain couples TRBV27 to TRBJ2-7, with D possibly being TRBD1 (5 bases). From germline, CDR1 is MNHEY and CDR2 SMNVEV (reference sequence). The CDR3 is 14 residues long. V dropped 2 bases and J dropped 6 bases, with 14 bases sitting between them. In nucleotides, the CDR3 is TGTGCCAGCAGTTTACCGGGCAGGGCATCCGAGCAGTACTTC. This codes for CASSLPGRASEQYF.